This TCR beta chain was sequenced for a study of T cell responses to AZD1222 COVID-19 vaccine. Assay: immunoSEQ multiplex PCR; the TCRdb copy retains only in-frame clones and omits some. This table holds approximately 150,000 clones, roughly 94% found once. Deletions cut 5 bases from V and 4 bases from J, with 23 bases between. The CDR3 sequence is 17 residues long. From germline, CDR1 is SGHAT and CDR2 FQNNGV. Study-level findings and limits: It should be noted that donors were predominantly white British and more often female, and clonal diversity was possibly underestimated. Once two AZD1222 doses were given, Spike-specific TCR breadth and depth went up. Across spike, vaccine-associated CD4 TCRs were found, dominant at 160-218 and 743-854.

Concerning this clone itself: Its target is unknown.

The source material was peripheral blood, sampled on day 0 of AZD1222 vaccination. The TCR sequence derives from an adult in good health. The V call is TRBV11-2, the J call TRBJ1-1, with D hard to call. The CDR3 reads CASSVIYQRRGPTEAFF. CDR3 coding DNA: TGTGCCAGCAGCGTAATTTACCAACGGCGGGGTCCCACTGAAGCTTTCTTT.